In this sample, the clone carrying this T cell receptor (beta chain) turned up a few times. What it recognizes is unknown. The PCR was carried out with 60 Vbeta primers and 13 Jbeta primers. Produced via immunoSEQ multiplex PCR; TCRdb's table is partial and in-frame only. The sample lists some 130,000 clones; roughly 83% were seen once. The data were obtained in a study of cytomegalovirus exposure and HLA in healthy donors. Notes on the study in general: For most subjects, TCR beta sequences were reported to predict HLA-A and HLA-B alleles with accuracy.

The CDR3 is made up of 15 amino acids. Germline CDR1 and CDR2: LNHDA and SQIVND (reference sequence). Trimming at V came to 7 bases and at J to 5 bases, leaving 8 bases not matched to a gene. V and J are TRBV19 and TRBJ1-4; 9 bases match TRBD1. The sequence derives from a man younger than 35 in good health and CMV-seronegative. The sequenced sample was PBMCs. This CDR3 reads CASTPGQGSNEKLFF. The CDR3 region has the DNA TGTGCCAGTACCCCGGGACAGGGTTCCAATGAAAAACTGTTTTTT. The variable domain in full, completed from reference TRBV19 and TRBJ1-4, reads DGGITQSPKYLFRKEGQNVTLSCEQNLNHDAMYWYRQDPGQGLRLIYYSQIVNDFQKGDIAEGYSVSREKKESFPLTVTSAQKNPTAFYLCASTPGQGSNEKLFFGSGTQLSVL.